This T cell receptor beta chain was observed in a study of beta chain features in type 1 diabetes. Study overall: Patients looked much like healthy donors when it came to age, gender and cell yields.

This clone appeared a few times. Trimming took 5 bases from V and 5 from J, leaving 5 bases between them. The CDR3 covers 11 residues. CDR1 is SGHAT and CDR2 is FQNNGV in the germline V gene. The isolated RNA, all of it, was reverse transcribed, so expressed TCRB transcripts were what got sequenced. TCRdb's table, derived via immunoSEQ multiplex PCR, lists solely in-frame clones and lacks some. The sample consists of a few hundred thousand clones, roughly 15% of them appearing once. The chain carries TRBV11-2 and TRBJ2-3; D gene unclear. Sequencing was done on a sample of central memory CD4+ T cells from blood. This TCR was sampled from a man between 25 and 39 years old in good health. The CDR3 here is CASSQLDTQYF. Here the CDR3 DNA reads TGTGCCAGCAGCCAGTTAGATACGCAGTATTTT.